The subject of this entry is one TCR beta chain. This clonotype was recorded a few times. Its antigen is currently not known. This could be a read error, since a much larger clone is one nucleotide away. Libraries came from emulsion pairing. Unpaired genes were suppressed by a second nested PCR containing blocking oligos, after which a third nested PCR added Illumina adaptors and barcodes. Between roughly 5,000 and 280,000 T cells, along with C-region, Stepout and V-region primers, were included in each emulsion RT-PCR master mix. The emulsions were generated using the Micellula Emulsion and Purification Kit, and the RT-PCR was run with Qiagen OneStep RT-PCR reagents. The pooled libraries were sequenced on an Illumina MiSeq using paired-end 2 x 250 reads. The paper's processing steps were these. Read pairs were joined in Galaxy and clipped at the engineered overlap into separate alpha and beta files, and reads that were not clipped were discarded. To assign alpha-beta pairs, the researchers used CompleteTCR, a MiTCR-based pipeline that relies on an R script to link chains sharing read cluster identifiers. TCR sequences that were observed only once, about 1-3.1% of the total, were removed as potential sequencing errors. TCRdb applied fastp at Q25 and MiXCR to the public reads, then kept only in-frame beta chains. Each record represents a unique CDR3 protein, reported with the most common genes and DNA among its rows. The V and J calls follow TCRdb's processing rather than the paper's. Present in this sample are approximately 560 distinct CDR3 sequences, around half of which were seen just once. The ten largest clones take up about 94% of the sample.

Paired alpha-beta TCRs of CD8+ T cells were analyzed using an expanded emulsion RT-PCR method with primers for all TCR V genes. Before emulsion RT-PCR, CD8+ T cells were isolated using a CD8 positive selection kit and then incubated overnight in 9.5 to 10 IU/mL IL-2. This entry comes from a study of T cell repertoires in breast cancer (dated by TCRdb to 2016 to 2018). About the study as a whole: Tumors, lymph nodes and peripheral blood lymphocytes from breast cancer patients, as well as peripheral blood from healthy control donors, were profiled. The majority of the 21 patient tumors analyzed for shared TCRs were ER+/PR+. The controls were nine healthy donors whose age range was similar to that of the patients. On average, sequencing produced about 490,000 sequences per sample and roughly 10 reads per input cell. The study reasoned that TCRs shared between breast cancer patients would target shared antigens, given breast cancer's low mutational burden and rare common mutations. Tumors and tumor-involved lymph nodes were minced and digested with Liberase and DNase, then filtered through 70-um and 40-um filters. Tumor-free lymph nodes were processed without enzymatic digestion, and Ficoll was used to separate blood samples. Points the paper makes about the study in general: Sentinel lymph nodes involved by tumor shared about fourfold more TCRs with matched tumor repertoires than tumor-free nodes did (around 7.7% versus 2%). Discarding singleton TCRs and sampling only part of each tumor may have missed genuine antitumor clones. Emulsion RT-PCR was considered qualitative rather than quantitative, since transcript abundance and primer differences skewed clone recovery. TRBV7 predominated among the shared TCRs, which could possibly reflect tumor recognition or a mispriming bias from eight TRBV7 primers. Shared TCRs were encoded by various nucleotide sequences, which suggests selection and expansion based on antigen. Fewer than 20 TCR pairs were shared across seven or more patient tumors and rarely found in control blood, suggesting possible tumor specificity.

The CDR3 contains 14 residues, cysteine and phenylalanine counted. Of all the DNA, just the CDR3 is kept, 42 bases in frame from base 1. For CDR1 and CDR2, the germline V gene lists MNHEY and SVGAGI. This clonotype was obtained from a pool of human donors with breast cancer or a healthy control (not recorded which). Recombination connected TRBV6-5 to TRBJ2-7; TRBD1 fits 10 bases in the junction. Material: CD8+ T cells. The DNA is TGTGCCAGCGGTTACTGGACAGGGGGCTACGAGCAGTACTTC. Its amino acids are CASGYWTGGYEQYF.